The source of this T cell receptor beta chain is a study of CD8+ T cells in alopecia areata. Study-level results: Scalp data also include sequences from resident alphabeta T cells of normal skin.

This clone has a handful of counts. What it binds is not known. The authors extracted RNA and reverse transcribed it into cDNA as the sequencing template. The repertoire was sequenced with immunoSEQ multiplex PCR; TCRdb's copy has only in-frame clones and lacks some. The sample has roughly 20,000 clones, approximately 59% seen once; the top ten hold roughly 4.8%. Five or six patients' sorted CD4+ cells yielded CD25+CD127- cells. Sorting of PBMCs yielded the CD4+ and CD8+ T cells. The CDR3 spans 16 residues. In germline, CDR1 is SGHRS, CDR2 YFSETQ. V lost 4 bases to trimming and J lost 0 bases, with 14 bases between them.

V and J are TRBV5-1 and TRBJ1-3, with D possibly matching TRBD1 (6 bases). The specimen sequenced was CD4+ Tregs sorted from blood. The clonotype originates from a human donor with alopecia areata. This CDR3 reads CASSGAGASSGNTIYF. The CDR3 nucleotides are TGCGCCAGCAGCGGCGCAGGGGCAAGCTCTGGAAACACCATATATTTT.